This is a list of T cell receptor beta chains from one sample in a study of blood T cell repertoires in COVID-19. Only in-frame clones appear in the TCRdb table, and some are missing; sequencing was by immunoSEQ multiplex PCR. The table shows 110,000 to 150,000 clones, with around 89% occurring only once. Sequenced material: peripheral blood. The receptor set was obtained from a woman over 75 with acute or convalescent COVID-19. The CDR3 runs from the conserved cysteine through the conserved F or W. The D gene is left open where the match is weak. Clone size is stated in some rows and not others, as once, few, many or a class when expanded.

j_call clone_size d_call v_call cdr3_nt cdr3_aa
TRBJ1-6 NA TRBD1 TRBV9 TGTGCCAGCAGCTCCGGACAGGGGAAGGGCAATTCACCCCTCCACTTT CASSSGQGKGNSPLHF
TRBJ1-1 NA TRBD1 TRBV6-5 TGTGCCAGCAGATACGGGACAGCGAACACTGAAGCTTTCTTT CASRYGTANTEAFF
TRBJ2-7 NA NA TRBV5-1 TGCGCCAGCAGCCGGGACATCGGAACCTACGAGCAGTACTTC CASSRDIGTYEQYF
TRBJ1-6 NA NA TRBV10-3 TGTGCCATCAGTGACGGGCAGGGAAAGTCACCCCTCCACTTT CAISDGQGKSPLHF
TRBJ2-5 NA NA TRBV7-2 TGTGCCAGCAGCTTAAACCGAAGGCAGGGGTTGCAGACCCAGTACTTC CASSLNRRQGLQTQYF
TRBJ1-4 NA NA TRBV3-1/TRBV3-2 TGTGCCAGCAGCCAAGATTTCGAACGCGAACTGTTTTTT CASSQDFERELFF
TRBJ1-4 NA TRBD1 TRBV30 TGTGCCTGGAAGGGTCAACAGGGGGTTGAAAAACTGTTTTTT CAWKGQQGVEKLFF
TRBJ2-1 NA TRBD2 TRBV3-1/TRBV3-2 TGTGCCAGCAGCCACGATTTAGCGGGGGCATCCTACAATGAGCAGTTCTTC CASSHDLAGASYNEQFF
TRBJ2-6 NA TRBD1 TRBV5-4 TGTGCCAGCAGCGCCTCGCACAGGGGGCAGAGCTCTGGGGCCAACGTCCTGACTTTC CASSASHRGQSSGANVLTF
TRBJ2-7 NA TRBD1 TRBV13 TGTGCCAGCAGCCTAGGGACAGGGGGACCCTACGAGCAGTACTTC CASSLGTGGPYEQYF
TRBJ2-6 once NA TRBV2 TGTGCCAGCACGGGGTCTGGGGCCAACGTCCTGACTTTC CASTGSGANVLTF
TRBJ1-2 NA TRBD1 TRBV11-2 TGTGCCAGCAGCCCCTTAGGGACAGGGCTCGGCTACACCTTC CASSPLGTGLGYTF
TRBJ1-1 once TRBD1 TRBV5-4 TGTGCCAGCAGCTTGCCGGGACAGAAGAACACTGAAGCTTTCTTT CASSLPGQKNTEAFF
TRBJ2-1 NA TRBD2 TRBV7-3 TGTGCCAGCAGCTTAAGTCCTAGCGGGGCATACAATGAGCAGTTCTTC CASSLSPSGAYNEQFF
TRBJ1-1 NA TRBD1 TRBV11-2 TGTGCCAGCGGAGGACAGGGGTCGGACACTGAAGCTTTCTTT CASGGQGSDTEAFF
TRBJ1-1 NA NA TRBV19 TGTGCCAGTACCGACCGGGGTGGTCCGAACACTGAAGCTTTCTTT CASTDRGGPNTEAFF
TRBJ1-1 NA NA TRBV11-2 TGTGCCAGCACCTCGGGAGGGGAGAACACTGAAGCTTTCTTT CASTSGGENTEAFF
TRBJ2-2 once TRBD2 TRBV5-4 TGTGCCAGCAGCTTGGCCACTAGCGGGGGTACCGGGGAGCTGTTTTTT CASSLATSGGTGELFF
TRBJ1-2 NA NA TRBV18 TGTGCCAGCTCACCAAACGACAGTCCCTATGGCTACACCTTC CASSPNDSPYGYTF
TRBJ1-3 NA NA TRBV12-3/TRBV12-4 TGTGCCAGCAACACACAGGGAAACACCATATATTTT CASNTQGNTIYF
TRBJ1-1 NA NA TRBV24-1 TGTGCCACCAGTGACGGTCCAGGGGCTGAAGCTTTCTTT CATSDGPGAEAFF
TRBJ1-4 NA NA TRBV5-1 TGCGCCAGCAGCGCCGGGAGTAATGAAAAACTGTTTTTT CASSAGSNEKLFF
TRBJ1-4 NA NA TRBV6-5 TGTGCCAGCAGTAACACAGGGCTCGGGGAGGAAAAACTGTTTTTT CASSNTGLGEEKLFF
TRBJ1-6 NA NA TRBV19 TGTGCCAGCTCACAGGGTTCACAGTCACCCCTCCACTTT CASSQGSQSPLHF
TRBJ2-7 NA NA TRBV7-2 TGTGCCAGCAGCTTAGAAGGACAGCGCTACGAGCAGTACTTC CASSLEGQRYEQYF
TRBJ2-1 NA TRBD2 TRBV11-3 TGTGCCAGCAGCTTCCAAGGGACTAGCGGGGGTTACAATGAGCAGTTCTTC CASSFQGTSGGYNEQFF
TRBJ2-7 NA TRBD1 TRBV5-5 TGTGCCAGCAGCCTGGAGGGACAGGGGGGGTCCTACGAGCAGTACTTC CASSLEGQGGSYEQYF
TRBJ1-6 NA NA TRBV19 TGTGCCAGTAGTTGGGCTAAGGATTCACCCCTCCACTTT CASSWAKDSPLHF
TRBJ1-2 NA TRBD1 TRBV7-2 TGTGCCAGCAGCGAGGGACAGGGGTACTATGGCTACACCTTC CASSEGQGYYGYTF
TRBJ2-1 NA TRBD2 TRBV24-1 TGTGCCACCAGTGATGCTAGCGGGGGGGCGAATGAGCAGTTCTTC CATSDASGGANEQFF
TRBJ1-2 NA TRBD1 TRBV3-1/TRBV3-2 TGTGCCAGCAGCCAGGGACAGTACTATGGCTACACCTTC CASSQGQYYGYTF
TRBJ1-2 NA TRBD1 TRBV28 TGTGCCAGCAGTTCCCCGGGACAGGGTTCTCCAGGGTATGGCTACACCTTC CASSSPGQGSPGYGYTF
TRBJ1-6 NA TRBD1 TRBV2 TGTGCCAGCAGCGCCGGACAGGGCTATTCACCCCTCCACTTT CASSAGQGYSPLHF
TRBJ2-3 NA TRBD1 TRBV29-1 TGCAGCGCCGGACAGGGCGCAAATACGCAGTATTTT CSAGQGANTQYF
TRBJ1-2 NA NA TRBV5-6 TGTGCCAGCAGCTTGGTCCAGGGAGGGGCCTATGGCTACACCTTC CASSLVQGGAYGYTF
TRBJ2-2 NA NA TRBV5-1 TGCGCCAGCAGCCCCCGAGGGTCAAGGAATACCGGGGAGCTGTTTTTT CASSPRGSRNTGELFF
TRBJ2-1 few NA TRBV6-7 TGTGCCAGCAGTTACCCGCCGACAAAGAACAAGTTCTTC CASSYPPTKNKFF
TRBJ2-1 NA TRBD2 TRBV5-1 TGCGCCAGCAGCTTCACTAGCGGGGGGGGAGATGAGCAGTTCTTC CASSFTSGGGDEQFF
TRBJ1-2 NA NA TRBV28 TGTGCCAGCAGTCTTGGGGGCGCCGTTAACTATGGCTACACCTTC CASSLGGAVNYGYTF
TRBJ2-5 NA TRBD1 TRBV27 TGTGCCAGCAGCCCCGTTACAGGGGATGAGACCCAGTACTTC CASSPVTGDETQYF
TRBJ1-5 NA NA TRBV21-1 TGTGCCAGCAGCCCCAGGACAGAGGGGAATCAGCCCCAGCATTTT CASSPRTEGNQPQHF
TRBJ1-5 NA TRBD1 TRBV5-8 TGTGCCAGCAGCCACAGGGGAGGTCTAGATCAGCCCCAGCATTTT CASSHRGGLDQPQHF
TRBJ2-2 NA NA TRBV11-3 TGTGCCAGCAGCTCCCTCCAGGGGAGTGACACCGGGGAGCTGTTTTTT CASSSLQGSDTGELFF
TRBJ1-2 NA TRBD1 TRBV7-2 TGTGCCAGCAGCTTATATACAGGGGGCACCTATGGCTACACCTTC CASSLYTGGTYGYTF
TRBJ1-2 NA NA TRBV2 TGTGCCAGCAGTGAAGTGATGGGAGCTGGGGGCTACACCTTC CASSEVMGAGGYTF
TRBJ2-3 NA TRBD1 TRBV20-1 TGCAGTGCTAGTGGGACAGGATACACAGATACGCAGTATTTT CSASGTGYTDTQYF
TRBJ1-2 NA NA TRBV27 TGTGCCAGCAGTCCCCGAGGACATGTCTATGGCTACACCTTC CASSPRGHVYGYTF
TRBJ2-7 NA TRBD2 TRBV5-1 TGCGCCAGCAAACTTGGTTCGGGGGGCGAGCAGTACTTC CASKLGSGGEQYF
TRBJ2-2 NA TRBD1 TRBV5-1 TGCGCCAGCAGCTTGGGACAGGGAATCGCTCAGGGCACCGGGGAGCTGTTTTTT CASSLGQGIAQGTGELFF